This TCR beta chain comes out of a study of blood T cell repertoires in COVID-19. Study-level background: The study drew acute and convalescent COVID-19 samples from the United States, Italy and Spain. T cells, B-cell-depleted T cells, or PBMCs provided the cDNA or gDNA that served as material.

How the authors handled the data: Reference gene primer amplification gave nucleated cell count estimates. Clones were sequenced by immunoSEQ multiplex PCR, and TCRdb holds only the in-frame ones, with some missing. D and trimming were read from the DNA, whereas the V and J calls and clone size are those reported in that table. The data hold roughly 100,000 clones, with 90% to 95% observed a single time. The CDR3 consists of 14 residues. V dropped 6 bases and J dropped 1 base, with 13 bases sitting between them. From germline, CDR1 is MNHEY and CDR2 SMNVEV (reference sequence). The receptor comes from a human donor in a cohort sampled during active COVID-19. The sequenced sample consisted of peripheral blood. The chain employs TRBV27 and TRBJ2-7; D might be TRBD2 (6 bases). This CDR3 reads CASSRRGQSYEQYF. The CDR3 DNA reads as TGTGCCAGCAGCCGGCGGGGTCAATCCTACGAGCAGTACTTC.